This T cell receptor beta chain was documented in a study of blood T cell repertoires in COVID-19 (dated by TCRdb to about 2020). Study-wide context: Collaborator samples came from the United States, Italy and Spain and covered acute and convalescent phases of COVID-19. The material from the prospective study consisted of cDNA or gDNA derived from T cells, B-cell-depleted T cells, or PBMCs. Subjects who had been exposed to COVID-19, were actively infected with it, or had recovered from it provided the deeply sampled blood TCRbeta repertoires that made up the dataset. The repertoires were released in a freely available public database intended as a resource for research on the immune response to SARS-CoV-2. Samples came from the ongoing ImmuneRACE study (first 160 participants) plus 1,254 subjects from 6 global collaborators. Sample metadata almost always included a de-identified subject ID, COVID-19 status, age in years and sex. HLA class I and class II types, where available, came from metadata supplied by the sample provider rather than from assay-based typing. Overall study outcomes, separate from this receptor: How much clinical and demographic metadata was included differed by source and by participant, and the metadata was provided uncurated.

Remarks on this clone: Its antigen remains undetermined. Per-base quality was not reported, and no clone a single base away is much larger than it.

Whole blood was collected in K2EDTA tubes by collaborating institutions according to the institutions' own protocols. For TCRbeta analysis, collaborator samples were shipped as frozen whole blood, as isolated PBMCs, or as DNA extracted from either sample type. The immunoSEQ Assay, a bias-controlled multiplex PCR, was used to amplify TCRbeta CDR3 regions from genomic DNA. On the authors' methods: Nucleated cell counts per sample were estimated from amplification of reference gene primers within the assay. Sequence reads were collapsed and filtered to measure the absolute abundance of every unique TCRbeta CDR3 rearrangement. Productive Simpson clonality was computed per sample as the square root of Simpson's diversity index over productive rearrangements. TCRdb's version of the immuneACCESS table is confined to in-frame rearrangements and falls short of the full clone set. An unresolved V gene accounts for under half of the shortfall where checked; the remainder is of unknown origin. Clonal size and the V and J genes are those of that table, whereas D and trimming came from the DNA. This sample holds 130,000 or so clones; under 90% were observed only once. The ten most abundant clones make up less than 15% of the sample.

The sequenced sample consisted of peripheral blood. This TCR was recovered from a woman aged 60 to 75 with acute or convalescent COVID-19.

The CDR3 protein: CASSQAGEKLFF. The DNA reads TGTGCCAGCAGCCAAGCCGGTGAAAAACTGTTTTTT. The sequence joins TRBV3-1 (or the pseudogene TRBV3-2) to TRBJ1-4; there is no confident call for the D gene. The germline V gene (reference sequence) supplies CDR1 LGHDT and CDR2 YNNKEL. The CDR3 runs 12 residues from the cysteine to the phenylalanine. Just CDR3 DNA is preserved here, 36 bases in frame from base 1. Trimming takes 1 base from V and 7 bases from J, and the germline ends sit 4 bases apart.